This T cell receptor beta chain came from a study of shared clonotypes between healthy human individuals. The overall study: Contributing individuals were two females and a few males aged 18 to 49.

V dropped 2 bases and J dropped 5; count of bases not matched to a gene: 4. The CDR3 runs 16 residues. CDR1 and CDR2 from the germline V gene are MGHRA and YSYEKL. The sorted-subset replicate PCRs were given 200 ng DNA, which is approximately 30,000 T cell genomes. Per the study methods: Without quality scores, immunoSEQ junctional reads could not be filtered like full-length reads. Profiled with immunoSEQ multiplex PCR; TCRdb holds only in-frame clones, not every one. The V and J calls and clone size come from that table; D and trimming were worked out from the DNA. The sample has approximately 530,000 clones, about 96% seen once.

Sequencing was carried out using naive CD4+ T cells sorted from blood. Regarding subset: CD45RA+ positively selected. This chain links TRBV4-1 with TRBJ2-3, with 13 nucleotides matching TRBD2. The TCR originated in a woman aged 30 to 39 in good health. The CDR3 here is CASSQTSGRAVDTQYF. For the CDR3, the DNA is TGCGCCAGCAGCCAAACTAGCGGGAGGGCCGTAGATACGCAGTATTTT.